This T cell receptor (beta chain) was sequenced for a study of Ad26.COV2.S vaccination and SARS-CoV-2 variants. As for treatment: approximately 18 received Ad26.COV2.S at low or high dose, single or two shots; about 5 received placebo; per-sample allocation not given. Following the first vaccine or placebo injection, samples were taken on day 63. TCRdb's copy holds only in-frame clones and misses some; the assay was immunoSEQ multiplex PCR. The repertoire holds hundreds of thousands of clones, with roughly 90% as singletons. Looked up from germline, CDR1 is SGHTA and CDR2 is FQGNSA. Trimming cost V 1 base and J 5 bases; bases outside gene matches: 7. This CDR3 has 17 residues.

The origin of this receptor is a person aged 18 to 65 who received the Ad26.COV2.S COVID-19 vaccine or a placebo. Sequences were derived from peripheral blood, sampled in a trial of Ad26.COV2.S vaccine versus placebo. V and J are TRBV7-2 and TRBJ2-3; 12 nucleotides agree with TRBD2. The CDR3 DNA reads as TGTGCCAGCAGCTTAGGAGGGAGACTAGCGGGAGTAGATACGCAGTATTTT. It is translated as CASSLGGRLAGVDTQYF.